What follows are 21 T cell receptor beta chains derived from one specimen sequenced in a study of cytomegalovirus exposure and HLA in healthy donors. The primer mix had 60 Vbeta and 13 Jbeta primers. Profiled with immunoSEQ multiplex PCR; TCRdb holds only in-frame clones, not every one. The table gives 150,000 to 200,000 clones; the top ten clones make up approximately 6.9% of it. The sequenced sample consisted of PBMCs. The receptors were sampled from a young man in good health and CMV-seronegative.

With respect to this clone: Other DNA sequences in the sample encode the same CDR3. This chain links TRBV27 with TRBJ2-3; TRBD1 matches at 9 bases. Per the germline V gene, CDR1 is MNHEY and CDR2 is SMNVEV (reference sequence). Trimming at V came to 6 bases and at J to 5 bases, leaving 12 bases not matched to a gene. The CDR3 has 16 amino acids. CDR3 sequence (DNA): TGTGCCAGCAGAATTCACGACAGGGGGATTGAAGATACGCAGTATTTT. Translated, it gives CASRIHDRGIEDTQYF.

This rearrangement joins TRBV20-1 to TRBJ1-2; 7 nucleotides match TRBD1. From germline, CDR1 is DFQATT and CDR2 SNEGSKA (reference sequence). V shed 6 bases and J 4 bases; nucleotides not matched to a gene: 2. The CDR3 is 11 residues long. The CDR3 DNA sequence: TGCAGTGCGGGGACAGTCTATGGCTACACCTTC. It is translated as CSAGTVYGYTF.

As regards this clone: An end of the junction differs from the germline gene, which may be a read error. The chain joins TRBV7-9 to TRBJ2-2, with TRBD2 identical over 8 bases. Germline-derived CDR1 and CDR2 are SEHNR and FQNEAQ (reference sequence). The CDR3 runs 14 residues. The CDR3 coding sequence is TGTGCCGGCAGCGGGGGCTCGCACACCGGGGAGCTGTTTTTT. This encodes CAGSGGSHTGELFF.

The chain uses TRBV11-2 and TRBJ1-1, with D maybe TRBD1 (5 bases). Germline CDR1 reads SGHAT; CDR2 reads FQNNGV. The CDR3 sequence is 14 residues long. V lost 5 bases to trimming and J lost 4 bases, with 14 bases between them. CDR3 nucleotides: TGTGCCAGCAGCAGATACGGGGGGACCACTGAAGCTTTCTTT. Its protein is CASSRYGGTTEAFF. Drawing the rest from reference TRBV11-2 and TRBJ1-1, the complete variable domain is EAGVAQSPRYKIIEKRQSVAFWCNPISGHATLYWYQQILGQGPKLLIQFQNNGVVDDSQLPKDRFSAERLKGVDSTLKIQPAKLEDSAVYLCASSRYGGTTEAFFGQGTRLTVV.

This chain uses TRBV19 with TRBJ2-7; D possibly corresponds to TRBD1 (5 bases). Trimming removed 4 bases at V and 1 base at J, with 8 bases between. The CDR3 runs to 13 residues. Germline CDR1 and CDR2: LNHDA and SQIVND (reference sequence). This chain's CDR3 is CASSNRTSYEQYF. CDR3 in DNA: TGTGCCAGTAGTAACCGGACATCCTACGAGCAGTACTTC.

The rearrangement joins TRBV19 to TRBJ1-1; weak D call: TRBD1 (5 bases). Germline CDR1 reads LNHDA; CDR2 reads SQIVND (reference sequence). Trimming left V 5 bases short and J 10 bases short, with 20 bases between. This CDR3 spans 14 amino acids. In DNA form, the CDR3 reads TGTGCCAGTAGTCCCCCGACAGCAAGAACCGGAGCTTTCTTT. Amino acid sequence: CASSPPTARTGAFF.

The chain recombines TRBV5-4 with TRBJ2-6; possible D gene TRBD2, 6 bases. The CDR3 runs to 16 residues. Germline V gene data show CDR1 as SGHNT and CDR2 as YYREEE (reference sequence). Trimming took 3 bases from V and 0 from J, leaving 10 bases between them. Here the CDR3 DNA reads TGTGCCAGCAGCTGGGGACTCAACTCTGGGGCCAACGTCCTGACTTTC. This encodes CASSWGLNSGANVLTF.

The chain employs TRBV2 and TRBJ1-5; D gene uncertain. The CDR3 extends over 14 amino acids. The V and J ends lost 6 bases and 2 bases respectively, with 11 bases between them. Germline loops: CDR1 SNHLY, CDR2 FYNNEI. CDR3 amino acids: CASSSGTGNQPQHF. The CDR3 nucleotides are TGTGCCAGCAGCTCGGGAACTGGCAATCAGCCCCAGCATTTT.

The genes are TRBV7-6 and TRBJ2-1, with 10 bases identical to TRBD1. The CDR3 is 13 residues long. The J segment lost 8 bases and the V segment lost 6 bases, leaving 4 bases of the junction unmatched. The V gene's germline CDR1 is SGHVS and CDR2 FNYEAQ. CDR3: CASSPGTGDEQFF. DNA for the CDR3: TGTGCCAGCAGTCCCGGGACAGGGGATGAGCAGTTCTTC.

The V call is TRBV27, the J call TRBJ2-1; 16 nucleotides align to TRBD2. CDR1 is MNHEY and CDR2 is SMNVEV in the germline V gene (reference sequence). V was clipped by 1 base and J by 4 bases; unmatched bases: 7. The CDR3 is 19 residues long. The CDR3 DNA is TGTGCCAGCAGTTTATTTGGGACTAGCGGGGGGGGCGAATACAATGAGCAGTTCTTC. This sequence encodes CASSLFGTSGGGEYNEQFF.

The chain uses TRBV14 and TRBJ1-6; no definite D call. The CDR3 covers 14 residues. Germline V gives CDR1 SGHDN, CDR2 FVKESK. Between the trimmed V and J ends, which lost 4 bases and 9 bases, there was a span of 13 bases. The CDR3 protein is CASSLTGGGSPLHF. As DNA, the CDR3 is TGTGCCAGCAGCCTTACGGGAGGAGGTTCACCCCTCCACTTT.

The CDR3 DNA reads as TGTGCCAGCAGCCCCCCCTTAGCTGCCGGGGAGCTGTTTTTT. Protein: CASSPPLAAGELFF. The rearrangement joins TRBV9 to TRBJ2-2; D is ambiguous. This CDR3 is built from 14 residues. The germline V gene encodes CDR1 SGDLS and CDR2 YYNGEE. The V gene lost 4 bases and the J gene lost 6 bases, with 13 bases spanning the gap.

The J gene is TRBJ1-1, the V gene TRBV30; D perhaps matches TRBD1 (5 bases). The ends were cut back, 0 bases at V and 2 bases at J, with 13 bases in the middle. The CDR3 has 15 amino acids. CDR1 is GTSNPN and CDR2 is SVGIG in the germline V gene (reference sequence). CDR3 in DNA: TGTGCCTGGAGTGTTCGGGGGACGGGAAACACTGAAGCTTTCTTT. Translated: CAWSVRGTGNTEAFF.

The rearrangement uses TRBV7-9 and TRBJ2-7; possibly TRBD2 for D (6 bases). The CDR3 is 14 residues long. With 4 bases removed from V and 6 bases from J, the gap between germline ends came to 16 bases. Germline lookup yields CDR1 SEHNR and CDR2 FQNEAQ (reference sequence). CDR3 in DNA: TGTGCCAGCAGCTCCATAGCGGCGGTGGGCGAGCAGTACTTC. This translates into CASSSIAAVGEQYF.

The chain uses TRBV18 and TRBJ1-2, with TRBD1 matching over 7 bases. After removal of 8 bases from V and 8 bases from J, the junction contained 8 bases not matched to a gene. In germline, CDR1 is KGHSH, CDR2 LQKENI. There are 12 residues in the CDR3. The CDR3 DNA reads as TGTGCCAGCACAAGGGGGCAGCGGGGCTACACCTTC. Translation gives CASTRGQRGYTF.

The V gene is TRBV7-2, the J gene TRBJ1-5; D may be TRBD1 (6 bases). The V gene's germline CDR1 is SGHTA and CDR2 FQGNSA. V lost 3 bases and J lost 5, with 14 bases in between. The CDR3 covers 15 residues. CDR3 residues: CASSFPGQRDQPQHF. The CDR3 bases are TGTGCCAGCAGCTTCCCGGGACAAAGAGATCAGCCCCAGCATTTT.

The CDR3 region has the DNA TGTGCCAGCAGTCTACAGGGGGCGCAAGGCTACACCTTC. This translates into CASSLQGAQGYTF. The J gene is TRBJ1-2, the V gene TRBV2; TRBD1 aligns across 9 bases. J lost 8 bases, V lost 5 bases, and 6 bases had no gene match. Germline assignment: CDR1 SNHLY and CDR2 FYNNEI. The CDR3 runs 13 residues.

The chain links TRBV30 to TRBJ2-7, with TRBD2 matching over 14 bases. CDR1 is GTSNPN and CDR2 is SVGIG in the germline V gene (reference sequence). This CDR3 has 15 residues. V dropped 3 bases and J dropped 4; count of bases not matched to a gene: 5. The CDR3 nucleotides read TGTGCCTGGAGAGGGACTAGCGGGGGAAGTTACGAGCAGTACTTC. Translation gives CAWRGTSGGSYEQYF. The variable domain in full, with the rest retrieved from reference TRBV30 and TRBJ2-7, is SQTIHQWPATLVQPVGSPLSLECTVEGTSNPNLYWYRQAAGRGLQLLFYSVGIGQISSEVPQNLSASRPQDRQFILSSKKLLLSDSGFYLCAWRGTSGGSYEQYFGPGTRLTVT.

The chain recombines TRBV29-1 with TRBJ1-1, with 7 bases matching TRBD1. J was trimmed by 13 bases and V by 6 bases; bases with no gene match: 14. The CDR3 consists of 12 residues. Germline V lookup: CDR1 SQVTM, CDR2 ANQGSEA. The chain's CDR3 is CSVTTGFSDFFF. For the CDR3, the DNA is TGCAGCGTCACGACAGGGTTTAGCGATTTTTTCTTT.

The V and J genes are TRBV25-1 and TRBJ2-1; TRBD2 matches 7 bases. The germline CDR1 and CDR2 sequences are MGHDK and SYGVNS. V shed 11 bases, J shed 7 bases, and the junction held 5 bases outside the gene matches. The CDR3 covers 11 residues. CDR3 region: CASRGGNEQFF. CDR3 coding DNA: TGTGCCTCCCGGGGAGGGAATGAGCAGTTCTTC. Full variable domain (missing parts from reference TRBV25-1 and TRBJ2-1): EADIYQTPRYLVIGTGKKITLECSQTMGHDKMYWYQQDPGMELHLIHYSYGVNSTEKGDLSSESTVSRIRTEHFPLTLESARPSHTSQYLCASRGGNEQFFGPGTRLTVL.

This chain uses TRBV7-8 with TRBJ2-7; 7 bases are a match to TRBD2. After removal of 5 bases from V and 3 bases from J, the junction contained 7 bases not matched to a gene. This CDR3 region has 14 residues. From germline, CDR1 is SGHVS and CDR2 FQNEAQ. The CDR3 nucleotides read TGTGCCAGCAGCATCCGGGACTATCGCTACGAGCAGTACTTC. Protein: CASSIRDYRYEQYF.